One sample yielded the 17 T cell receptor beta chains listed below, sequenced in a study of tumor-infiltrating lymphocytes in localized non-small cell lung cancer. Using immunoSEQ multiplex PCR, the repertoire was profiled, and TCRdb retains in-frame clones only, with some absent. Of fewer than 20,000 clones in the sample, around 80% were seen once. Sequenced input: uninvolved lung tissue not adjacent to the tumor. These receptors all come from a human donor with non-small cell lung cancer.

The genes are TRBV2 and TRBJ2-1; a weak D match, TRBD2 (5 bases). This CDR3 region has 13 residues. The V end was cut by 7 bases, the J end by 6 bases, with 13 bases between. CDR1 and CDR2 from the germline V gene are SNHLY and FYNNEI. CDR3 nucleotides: TGTGCCAGCAAAGTTAGAGGGAGCAATGAGCAGTTCTTC. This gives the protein CASKVRGSNEQFF.

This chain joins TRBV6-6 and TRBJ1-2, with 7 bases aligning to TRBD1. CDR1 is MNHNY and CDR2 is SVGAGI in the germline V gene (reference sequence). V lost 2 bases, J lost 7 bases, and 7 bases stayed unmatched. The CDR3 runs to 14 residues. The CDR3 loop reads CASSYTDRVGGYTF. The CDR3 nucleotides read TGTGCCAGCAGTTACACCGACAGGGTTGGTGGCTACACCTTC.

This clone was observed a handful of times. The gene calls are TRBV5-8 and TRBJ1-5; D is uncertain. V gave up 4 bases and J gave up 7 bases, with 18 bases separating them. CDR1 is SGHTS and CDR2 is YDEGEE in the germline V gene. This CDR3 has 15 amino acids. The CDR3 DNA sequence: TGTGCCAGCAGCCCCGGTGGGAGGGTAGGACAGCCCCAGCATTTT. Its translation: CASSPGGRVGQPQHF.

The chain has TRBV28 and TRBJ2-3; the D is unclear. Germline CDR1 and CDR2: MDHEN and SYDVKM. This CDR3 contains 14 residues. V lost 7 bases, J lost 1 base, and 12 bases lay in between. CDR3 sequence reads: CASIPNQGTDTQYF. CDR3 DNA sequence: TGTGCCAGCATTCCGAACCAAGGCACAGATACGCAGTATTTT.

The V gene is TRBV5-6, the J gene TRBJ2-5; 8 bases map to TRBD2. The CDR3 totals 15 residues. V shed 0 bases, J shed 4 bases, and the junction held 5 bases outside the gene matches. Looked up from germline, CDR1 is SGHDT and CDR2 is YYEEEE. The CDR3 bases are TGTGCCAGCAGCTTGGTGGCTAGCGGGCGAGAGACCCAGTACTTC. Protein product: CASSLVASGRETQYF.

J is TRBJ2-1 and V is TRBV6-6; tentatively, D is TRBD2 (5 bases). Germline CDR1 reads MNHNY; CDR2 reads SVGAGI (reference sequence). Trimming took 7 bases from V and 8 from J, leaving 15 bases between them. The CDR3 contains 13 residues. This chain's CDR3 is CASNPREGHEQFF. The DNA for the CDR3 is TGTGCCAGCAACCCCCGAGAGGGCCATGAGCAGTTCTTC.

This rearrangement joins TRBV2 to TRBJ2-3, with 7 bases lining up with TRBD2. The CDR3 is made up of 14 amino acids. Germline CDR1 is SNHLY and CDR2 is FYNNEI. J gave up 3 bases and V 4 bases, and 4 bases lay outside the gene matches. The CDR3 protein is CASSAGLLTDTQYF. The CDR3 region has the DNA TGTGCCAGCAGTGCGGGACTACTTACAGATACGCAGTATTTT. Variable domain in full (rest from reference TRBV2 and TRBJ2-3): EPEVTQTPSHQVTQMGQEVILRCVPISNHLYFYWYRQILGQKVEFLVSFYNNEISEKSEIFDDQFSVERPDGSNFTLKIRSTKLEDSAMYFCASSAGLLTDTQYFGPGTRLTVL.

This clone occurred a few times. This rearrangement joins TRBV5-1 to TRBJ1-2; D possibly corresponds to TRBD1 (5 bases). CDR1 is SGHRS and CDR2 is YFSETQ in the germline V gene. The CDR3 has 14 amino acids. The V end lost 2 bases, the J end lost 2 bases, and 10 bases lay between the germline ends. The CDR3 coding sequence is TGCGCCAGCAGCTTAAGGACACAGAACTATGGCTACACCTTC. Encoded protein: CASSLRTQNYGYTF.

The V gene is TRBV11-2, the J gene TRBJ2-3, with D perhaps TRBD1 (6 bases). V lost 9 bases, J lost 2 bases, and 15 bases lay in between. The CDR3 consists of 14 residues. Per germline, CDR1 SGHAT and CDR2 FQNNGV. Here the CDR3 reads CASQGWGFTDTQYF. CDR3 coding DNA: TGTGCCAGTCAGGGGTGGGGATTCACAGATACGCAGTATTTT. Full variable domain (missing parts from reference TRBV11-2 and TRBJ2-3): EAGVAQSPRYKIIEKRQSVAFWCNPISGHATLYWYQQILGQGPKLLIQFQNNGVVDDSQLPKDRFSAERLKGVDSTLKIQPAKLEDSAVYLCASQGWGFTDTQYFGPGTRLTVL.

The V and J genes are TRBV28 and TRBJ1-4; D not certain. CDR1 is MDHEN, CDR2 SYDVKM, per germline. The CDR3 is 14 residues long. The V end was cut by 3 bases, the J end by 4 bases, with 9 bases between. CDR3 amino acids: CASSFRQDNEKLFF. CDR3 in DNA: TGTGCCAGCAGTTTCCGTCAGGATAATGAAAAACTGTTTTTT.

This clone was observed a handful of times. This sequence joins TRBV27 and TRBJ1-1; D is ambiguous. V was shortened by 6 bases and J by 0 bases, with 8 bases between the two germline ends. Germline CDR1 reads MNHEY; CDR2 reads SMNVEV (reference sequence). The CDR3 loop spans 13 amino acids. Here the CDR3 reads CASSHRMNTEAFF. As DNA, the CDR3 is TGTGCCAGCAGCCACCGGATGAACACTGAAGCTTTCTTT.

CDR3 region: CASSKQGSGRANWGELFF. CDR3 DNA: TGTGCCAGCAGCAAACAAGGTAGCGGGAGGGCCAATTGGGGGGAGCTGTTTTTT. The V gene is TRBV21-1, the J gene TRBJ2-2; the table assigns TRBD2, which was not confirmed against the DNA. TRBV21-1 is labeled a pseudogene. The CDR3 has 18 amino acids.

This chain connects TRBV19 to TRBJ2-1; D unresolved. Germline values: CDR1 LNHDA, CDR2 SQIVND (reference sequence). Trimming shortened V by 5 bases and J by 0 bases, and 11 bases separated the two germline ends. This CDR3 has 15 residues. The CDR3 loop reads CASSRPAASYNEQFF. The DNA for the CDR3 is TGTGCCAGTAGTCGACCTGCCGCCTCCTACAATGAGCAGTTCTTC.

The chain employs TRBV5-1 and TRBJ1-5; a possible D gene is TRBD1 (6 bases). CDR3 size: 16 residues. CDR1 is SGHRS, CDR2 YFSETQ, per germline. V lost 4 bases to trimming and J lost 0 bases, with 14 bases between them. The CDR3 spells CASSPGGQSSNQPQHF. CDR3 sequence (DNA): TGCGCCAGCAGCCCGGGGGGGCAGTCTAGCAATCAGCCCCAGCATTTT. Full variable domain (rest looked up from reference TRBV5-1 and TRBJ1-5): KAGVTQTPRYLIKTRGQQVTLSCSPISGHRSVSWYQQTPGQGLQFLFEYFSETQRNKGNFPGRFSGRQFSNSRSEMNVSTLELGDSALYLCASSPGGQSSNQPQHFGDGTRLSIL.

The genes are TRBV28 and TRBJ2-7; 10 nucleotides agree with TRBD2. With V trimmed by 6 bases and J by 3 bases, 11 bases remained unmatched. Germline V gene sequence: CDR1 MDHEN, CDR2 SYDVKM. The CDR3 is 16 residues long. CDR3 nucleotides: TGTGCCAGCAGCCCTCAGCGGGAGGGCCTAAACTACGAGCAGTACTTC. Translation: CASSPQREGLNYEQYF.

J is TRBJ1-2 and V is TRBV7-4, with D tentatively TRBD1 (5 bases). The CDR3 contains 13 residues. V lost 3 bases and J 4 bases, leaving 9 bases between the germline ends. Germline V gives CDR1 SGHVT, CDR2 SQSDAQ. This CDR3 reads CASSFRALYGYTF. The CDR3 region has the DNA TGTGCCAGCAGCTTCAGGGCCCTCTATGGCTACACCTTC.

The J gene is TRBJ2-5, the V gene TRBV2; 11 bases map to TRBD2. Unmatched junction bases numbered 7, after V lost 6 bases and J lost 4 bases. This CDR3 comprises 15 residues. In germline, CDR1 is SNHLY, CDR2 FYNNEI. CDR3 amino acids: CASRYSGRVSETQYF. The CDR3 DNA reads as TGTGCCAGCAGGTATAGCGGGAGGGTCTCAGAGACCCAGTACTTC.